These 15 T cell receptor beta chains were sequenced from one sample in a study of read filtering for tumor transcriptome and immune sequencing. Molecular barcoded adaptors covering alpha/delta and beta/gamma chains were used on 400 ng RNA. In TCRdb, the reads were re-called with MiXCR into one record per CDR3 protein. The repertoire has over 15,000 distinct CDR3 sequences, approximately 20% of them found once; the top ten carry about 24%. The sequenced sample was a population of CD138-negative cells sorted from bone marrow. The receptors stem from a donor over 35 with multiple myeloma.

J is TRBJ2-1 and V is TRBV7-2; 12 bases agree with TRBD2. With V trimmed by 3 bases and J by 6 bases, 3 bases remained unmatched. CDR1 is SGHTA, CDR2 FQGNSA, per germline. The length of the CDR3 is 15 residues. The CDR3 sequence: CASSFTSGRSNEQFF. In nucleotides, the CDR3 is TGTGCCAGCAGCTTCACTAGCGGGAGGAGCAATGAGCAGTTCTTC.

This clonotype was observed a few times. The CDR3 loop is CSANRGIGDTQYF. The CDR3 DNA is TGCAGTGCTAACAGGGGGATCGGAGATACGCAGTATTTT. The V and J genes are TRBV20-1 and TRBJ2-3, with 8 bases that match TRBD1. This CDR3 is built from 13 residues. From germline, CDR1 is DFQATT and CDR2 SNEGSKA (reference sequence). The V and J ends lost 4 bases and 5 bases, in that order; junction bases with no gene match: 5.

This clonotype was seen at least ten times. V gene TRBV7-9 combines with J gene TRBJ2-2; no firm D call. The CDR3 sequence is 14 residues long. Trimming shortened V by 2 bases and J by 6 bases, and 10 bases separated the two germline ends. CDR1 SEHNR and CDR2 FQNEAQ come from the germline V gene (reference sequence). The CDR3 DNA sequence: TGTGCCAGCAGCTTAACAGATGGCGCCGGGGAGCTGTTTTTT. Translating gives CASSLTDGAGELFF.

This clonotype appeared many times. The gene calls are TRBV20-1 and TRBJ2-5; 10 nucleotides match TRBD1. From germline, CDR1 is DFQATT and CDR2 SNEGSKA (reference sequence). The CDR3 consists of 18 residues. The J segment lost 2 bases and the V segment lost 4 bases, leaving 16 bases of the junction unmatched. CDR3 protein: CSATPPGQGILGQETQYF. CDR3 nucleotide sequence: TGCAGTGCTACCCCTCCGGGACAGGGGATATTGGGGCAAGAGACCCAGTACTTC.

The chain carries TRBV29-1 and TRBJ2-3; 12 bases map to TRBD2. Germline CDR1 and CDR2: SQVTM and ANQGSEA. The CDR3 covers 12 residues. The ends lost 6 bases at V and 7 bases at J; junction bases unmatched: 2. The CDR3: CSVGTSGYTQYF. DNA for the CDR3: TGCAGCGTCGGGACTAGCGGGTATACGCAGTATTTT.

Ten or more counts support this clonotype. The chain carries TRBV15 and TRBJ2-7; unclear D gene. The germline V gene has CDR1 LNHNV and CDR2 YYDKDF (reference sequence). The CDR3 runs to 14 residues. Between the trimmed V and J ends, which lost 2 bases and 1 base, there was a span of 9 bases. CDR3 sequence reads: CATSRLVTSYEQYF. CDR3 coding DNA: TGTGCCACCAGCAGACTAGTGACTTCCTACGAGCAGTACTTC.

This clonotype has ten or more counts. The chain employs TRBV7-9 and TRBJ1-1, with D unresolved. The germline CDR1 and CDR2 sequences are SEHNR and FQNEAQ (reference sequence). The CDR3 has 14 residues. V was clipped by 4 bases and J by 4 bases, with 13 bases between them. In DNA, the CDR3 is TGTGCCAGCAGCTGGGGTGGACCTTCCACTGAAGCTTTCTTT. Amino acid sequence: CASSWGGPSTEAFF.

About this clonotype: The CDR3 does not end in the conserved phenylalanine or tryptophan, so this is likely a read error. V usage is TRBV7-3 and J usage is TRBJ2-5; D ambiguous. The CDR3 length is 14 residues. V lost 4 bases and J 5 bases, leaving 14 bases between the germline ends. Germline values: CDR1 SGHTA, CDR2 FQGTGA. This chain's CDR3 is CASSSSGRSETQYL. The CDR3 nucleotides are TGTGCCAGCAGCTCCTCAGGTCGGTCGGAGACCCAGTACCTC.

Ten or more counts support this clonotype. The chain is built from TRBV7-9 and TRBJ2-1; 9 positions match TRBD2. Germline loops: CDR1 SEHNR, CDR2 FQNEAQ (reference sequence). Trimming cost V 0 bases and J 5 bases; bases outside gene matches: 11. The CDR3 loop spans 18 amino acids. CDR3 nucleotide sequence: TGTGCCAGCAGCTTAGCAGGGTTCGCGGGAGGGCCGAACAATGAGCAGTTCTTC. Residues: CASSLAGFAGGPNNEQFF.

This clonotype was seen at least ten times. The genes are TRBV9 and TRBJ2-1; no definite D call. The CDR3 length is 13 residues. V gave up 4 bases and J gave up 6 bases, with 11 bases separating them. Per germline, CDR1 SGDLS and CDR2 YYNGEE. This CDR3 reads CASSLTPGNEQFF. The CDR3 DNA follows: TGTGCCAGCAGCCTAACCCCTGGCAATGAGCAGTTCTTC. Combining the CDR3 with reference TRBV9 and TRBJ2-1 gives the whole variable domain DSGVTQTPKHLITATGQRVTLRCSPRSGDLSVYWYQQSLDQGLQFLIQYYNGEERAKGNILERFSAQQFPDLHSELNLSSLELGDSALYFCASSLTPGNEQFFGPGTRLTVL.

This clonotype is medium-sized by share. V is TRBV28 and J is TRBJ2-3; 7 bases line up with TRBD2. Germline loops: CDR1 MDHEN, CDR2 SYDVKM. The CDR3 runs 17 residues. The V and J ends lost 6 bases and 5 bases, in that order; junction bases with no gene match: 17. The CDR3 loop reads CASRPTLGGRDGDTQYF. CDR3 bases: TGTGCCAGCAGACCTACCCTAGGAGGGAGGGATGGAGATACGCAGTATTTT.

This clonotype was picked up a small number of times. The chain is built from TRBV24-1 and TRBJ2-1; tentative D call: TRBD2 (5 bases). The CDR3 runs to 13 residues. Trimming left V 4 bases short and J 12 bases short, with 15 bases between. Germline lookup yields CDR1 KGHDR and CDR2 SFDVKD. The DNA for the CDR3 is TGTGCCACCAGTGAGCCGAATAGCGAGGGGCAGTTCTTC. Translation: CATSEPNSEGQFF.

This clonotype showed up just a few times. The genes are TRBV6-6 and TRBJ1-1; 8 bases agree with TRBD1. This CDR3 contains 15 residues. Germline lookup yields CDR1 MNHNY and CDR2 SVGAGI (reference sequence). V dropped 6 bases and J dropped 4; count of bases not matched to a gene: 10. The CDR3 reads CASRPHGTGGTEAFF. Written as DNA, the CDR3 is TGTGCCAGCAGGCCCCACGGGACAGGAGGCACTGAAGCTTTCTTT.

In this sample, this clonotype turned up a few times. This chain connects TRBV3-1 to TRBJ1-4; 9 nucleotides match TRBD1. Germline-derived CDR1 and CDR2 are LGHDT and YNNKEL (reference sequence). J lost 7 bases, V lost 4 bases, and 4 bases had no gene match. The CDR3 has 14 amino acids. The CDR3 region is CASSPTGGGEKLFF. The CDR3 DNA follows: TGTGCCAGCAGCCCGACAGGGGGGGGTGAAAAACTGTTTTTT.

This rearrangement joins TRBV5-4 to TRBJ2-2; the D call may be TRBD1 or TRBD2 (5 bases each). There are 14 residues in the CDR3. Germline loops: CDR1 SGHNT, CDR2 YYREEE (reference sequence). Trimming removed 7 bases from V and 5 bases from J, with 15 bases in between. Written as DNA, the CDR3 is TGTGCCAGCCGCAGGGAGTGGGGAACCGGGGAGCTGTTTTTT. Its protein is CASRREWGTGELFF.